The 5 T cell receptor beta chains in this list originate from one sample, sequenced in a study of T-cell reconstitution after alpha-beta-depleted transplantation in children. During its preparation, the TCRbeta library received unique molecular identifiers. TCRdb itself ran the PCR reads through MiXCR, one entry per CDR3 protein. The data hold roughly 500,000 distinct CDR3 sequences, with approximately 32% observed a single time. The specimen was PBMCs from the stem cell graft donor, collected from the stem cell graft. All receptors derive from a human donor who donated a stem cell graft to a child with aplastic anemia.

In this sample, this clonotype turned up many times. The CDR3, as DNA: TGCAGTGCTAGAGATGGCAGGGAGGTGGTGAACACTGAAGCTTTCTTT. Its protein product is CSARDGREVVNTEAFF. This chain uses TRBV20-1 with TRBJ1-1; perhaps TRBD1 as D (5 bases). V was shortened by 0 bases and J by 0 bases, with 14 bases between the two germline ends. CDR1 and CDR2 from the germline V gene are DFQATT and SNEGSKA (reference sequence). This CDR3 spans 16 amino acids.

The rearrangement uses TRBV7-9 and TRBJ2-3; unclear D gene. V was shortened by 1 base and J by 2 bases, with 7 bases between the two germline ends. The length of the CDR3 is 14 residues. The germline V gene encodes CDR1 SEHNR and CDR2 FQNEAQ (reference sequence). CDR3 sequence reads: CASSLEKATDTQYF. In nucleotides, the CDR3 is TGTGCCAGCAGCTTAGAGAAGGCCACAGATACGCAGTATTTT.

V gene TRBV25-1 combines with J gene TRBJ2-5; 7 bases are shared with TRBD1. Trimming at V came to 2 bases and at J to 6 bases, leaving 3 bases not matched to a gene. The CDR3 is made up of 13 amino acids. Looked up from germline, CDR1 is MGHDK and CDR2 is SYGVNS. The CDR3, as DNA: TGTGCCAGCAGTGAACTAGGGGGCAAGACCCAGTACTTC. As protein: CASSELGGKTQYF. The whole variable domain, remainder taken from reference TRBV25-1 and TRBJ2-5, is EADIYQTPRYLVIGTGKKITLECSQTMGHDKMYWYQQDPGMELHLIHYSYGVNSTEKGDLSSESTVSRIRTEHFPLTLESARPSHTSQYLCASSELGGKTQYFGPGTRLLVL.

Only a few counts were recorded for this clonotype. The V gene is TRBV5-1, the J gene TRBJ2-3, with a tentative D call TRBD2 (5 bases). The CDR3 sequence is 15 residues long. From germline, CDR1 is SGHRS and CDR2 YFSETQ. The V gene lost 6 bases and the J gene lost 2 bases, with 16 bases spanning the gap. The CDR3 DNA sequence: TGCGCCAGCACCACGGGATCCGTCCTCACAGATACGCAGTATTTT. This sequence encodes CASTTGSVLTDTQYF.

This chain uses TRBV20-1 with TRBJ2-2; no definite D call. CDR1 and CDR2 (germline): DFQATT, SNEGSKA (reference sequence). Between the trimmed V and J ends, which lost 1 base and 6 bases, there was a span of 12 bases. The CDR3 has 14 residues. CDR3 protein: CSARGFRFPGELFF. The CDR3 nucleotides are TGCAGTGCTAGAGGGTTTAGGTTCCCCGGGGAGCTGTTTTTT.